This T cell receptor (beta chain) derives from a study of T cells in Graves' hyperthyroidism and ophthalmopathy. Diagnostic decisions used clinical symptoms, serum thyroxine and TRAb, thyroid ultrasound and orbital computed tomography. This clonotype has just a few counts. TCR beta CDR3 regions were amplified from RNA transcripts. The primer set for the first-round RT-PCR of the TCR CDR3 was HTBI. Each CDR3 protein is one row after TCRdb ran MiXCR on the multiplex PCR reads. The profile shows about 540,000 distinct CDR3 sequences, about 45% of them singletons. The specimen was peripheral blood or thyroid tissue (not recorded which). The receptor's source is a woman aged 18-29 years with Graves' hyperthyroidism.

The CDR3 DNA follows: TGCGCCAGCAGCTTACGGGGGGCGGATGAAAAACTGTTTTTT. Protein product: CASSLRGADEKLFF. The gene calls are TRBV5-1 and TRBJ1-4; D may be TRBD1 (6 bases). Germline loops: CDR1 SGHRS, CDR2 YFSETQ. V lost 2 bases to trimming and J lost 6 bases, with 11 bases between them. The CDR3 covers 14 residues.